This passage covers 5 T cell receptor beta chains from one sample sequenced in a study of cytomegalovirus exposure and HLA in healthy donors. TCRdb keeps only in-frame clones here, not all; method: immunoSEQ multiplex PCR. Here the sample spans 150,000 to 180,000 clones, 70% to 90% being singletons. Source material: PBMCs. These receptors all stem from a human donor in good health.

CDR3 loop: CASSRTGNQPQHF. The CDR3 DNA follows: TGTGCCAGCTCACGCACAGGGAATCAGCCCCAGCATTTT. The chain joins TRBV18 to TRBJ1-5; D might be TRBD1 (6 bases). V lost 4 bases and J 4 bases, leaving 8 bases between the germline ends. This CDR3 is 13 amino acids long. In germline, CDR1 is KGHSH, CDR2 LQKENI.

The rearrangement links TRBV20-1 to TRBJ1-2; D unclear. The V gene's germline CDR1 is DFQATT and CDR2 SNEGSKA (reference sequence). The V and J ends lost 6 bases and 8 bases respectively, with 10 bases between them. The CDR3 has 10 amino acids. This CDR3 reads CSAPLVGYTF. The CDR3 coding sequence is TGCAGTGCGCCACTAGTGGGCTACACCTTC.

The gene calls are TRBV6-5 and TRBJ1-1, with D perhaps matching TRBD1 (6 bases). The germline V gene has CDR1 MNHEY and CDR2 SVGAGI. CDR3 length: 12 amino acids. The ends were cut back, 5 bases at V and 8 bases at J, with 12 bases in the middle. CDR3 amino acids: CASSRQQGEAFF. The CDR3 DNA reads TGTGCCAGCAGTCGACAACAGGGAGAAGCTTTCTTT.

This clone was recorded once. The chain couples TRBV4-1 to TRBJ1-2; D uncertain. With 0 bases removed from V and 0 bases from J, the gap between germline ends came to 14 bases. Germline V gene lookup returns CDR1 MGHRA and CDR2 YSYEKL. The CDR3 spans 17 residues. Here the CDR3 DNA reads TGCGCCAGCAGCCAAGAAGCCTCAGCGAAAGCTAACTATGGCTACACCTTC. Its translation is CASSQEASAKANYGYTF.

The gene calls are TRBV29-1 and TRBJ2-7; 7 nucleotides match TRBD2. The CDR3 contains 12 residues. V lost 5 bases, J lost 3 bases, and 4 bases stayed unmatched. Germline CDR1 reads SQVTM; CDR2 reads ANQGSEA. The CDR3 spells CSVSRGVYEQYF. DNA of the CDR3: TGCAGCGTTAGCCGGGGGGTCTACGAGCAGTACTTC.